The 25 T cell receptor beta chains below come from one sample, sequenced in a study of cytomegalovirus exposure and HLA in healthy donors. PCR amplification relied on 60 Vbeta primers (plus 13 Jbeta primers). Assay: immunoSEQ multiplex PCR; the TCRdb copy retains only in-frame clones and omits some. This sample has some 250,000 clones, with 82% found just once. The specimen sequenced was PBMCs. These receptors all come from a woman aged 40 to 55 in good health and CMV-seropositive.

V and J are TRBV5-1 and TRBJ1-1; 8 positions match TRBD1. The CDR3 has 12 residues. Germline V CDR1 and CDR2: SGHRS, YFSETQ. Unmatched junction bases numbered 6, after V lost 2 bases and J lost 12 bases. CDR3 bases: TGCGCCAGCAGCTTTGGACAGGGTGTAACTTTCTTT. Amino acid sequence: CASSFGQGVTFF.

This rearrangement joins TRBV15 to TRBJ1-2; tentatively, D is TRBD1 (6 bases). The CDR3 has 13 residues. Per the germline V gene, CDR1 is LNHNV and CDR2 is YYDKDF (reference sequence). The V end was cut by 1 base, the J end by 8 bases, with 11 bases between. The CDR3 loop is CATSRGGLLGYTF. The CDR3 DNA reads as TGTGCCACCAGCAGAGGGGGGCTGCTGGGCTACACCTTC.

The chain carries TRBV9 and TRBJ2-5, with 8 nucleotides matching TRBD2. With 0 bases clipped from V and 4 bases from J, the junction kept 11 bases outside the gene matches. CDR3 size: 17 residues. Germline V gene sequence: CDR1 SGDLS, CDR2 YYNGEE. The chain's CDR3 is CASSVDGTGGPGETQYF. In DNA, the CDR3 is TGTGCCAGCAGCGTAGACGGGACGGGAGGGCCGGGAGAGACCCAGTACTTC.

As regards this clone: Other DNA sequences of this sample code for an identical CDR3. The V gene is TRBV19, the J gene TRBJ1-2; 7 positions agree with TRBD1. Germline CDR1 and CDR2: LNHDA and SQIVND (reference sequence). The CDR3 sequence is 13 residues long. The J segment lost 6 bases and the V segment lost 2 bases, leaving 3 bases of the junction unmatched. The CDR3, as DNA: TGTGCCAGTAGTATACGACAGGGCGATGGCTACACCTTC. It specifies CASSIRQGDGYTF.

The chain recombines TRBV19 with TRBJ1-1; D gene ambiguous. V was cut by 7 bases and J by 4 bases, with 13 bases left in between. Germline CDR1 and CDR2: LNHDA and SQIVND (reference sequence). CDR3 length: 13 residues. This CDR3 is CASKHRESTEAFF. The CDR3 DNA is TGTGCCAGTAAACACAGAGAAAGCACTGAAGCTTTCTTT.

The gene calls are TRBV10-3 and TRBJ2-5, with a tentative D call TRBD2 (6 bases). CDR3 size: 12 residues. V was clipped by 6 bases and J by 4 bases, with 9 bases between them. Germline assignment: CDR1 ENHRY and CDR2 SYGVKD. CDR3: CAIRRDGETQYF. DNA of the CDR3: TGTGCCATCAGGCGGGACGGAGAGACCCAGTACTTC.

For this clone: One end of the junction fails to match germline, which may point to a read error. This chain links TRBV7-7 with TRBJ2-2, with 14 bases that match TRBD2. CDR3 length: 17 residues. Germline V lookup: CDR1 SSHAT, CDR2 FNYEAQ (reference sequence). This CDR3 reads CASSLTSGRAGTGELFF. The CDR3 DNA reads TGTGCTAGCAGCTTGACTAGCGGGAGGGCCGGCACCGGGGAGCTGTTTTTT. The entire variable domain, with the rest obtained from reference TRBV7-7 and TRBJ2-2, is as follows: GAGVSQSPRYKVTKRGQDVTLRCDPISSHATLYWYQQALGQGPEFLTYFNYEAQPDKSGLPSDRFSAERPEGSISTLTIQRTEQRDSAMYRCASSLTSGRAGTGELFFGEGSRLTVL.

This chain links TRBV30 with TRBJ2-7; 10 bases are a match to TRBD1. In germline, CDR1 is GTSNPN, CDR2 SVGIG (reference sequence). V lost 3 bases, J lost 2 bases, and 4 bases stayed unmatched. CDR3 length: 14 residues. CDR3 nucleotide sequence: TGTGCCTGGAGGACCGGGACAGGGGCCTACGAGCAGTACTTC. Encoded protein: CAWRTGTGAYEQYF.

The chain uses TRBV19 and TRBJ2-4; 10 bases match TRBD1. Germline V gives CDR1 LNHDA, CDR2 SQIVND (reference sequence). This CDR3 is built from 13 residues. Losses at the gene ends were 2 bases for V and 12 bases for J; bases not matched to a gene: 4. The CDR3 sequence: CASSIRDRGPQYF. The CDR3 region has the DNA TGTGCCAGTAGTATAAGGGACAGGGGCCCTCAGTACTTC.

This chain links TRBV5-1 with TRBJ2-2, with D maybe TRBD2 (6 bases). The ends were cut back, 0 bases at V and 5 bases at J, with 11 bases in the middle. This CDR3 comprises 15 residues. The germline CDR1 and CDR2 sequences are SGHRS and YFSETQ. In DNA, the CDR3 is TGCGCCAGCAGCTTGGACGGGACTGGGACCGGGGAGCTGTTTTTT. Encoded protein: CASSLDGTGTGELFF. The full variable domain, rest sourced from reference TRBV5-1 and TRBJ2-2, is KAGVTQTPRYLIKTRGQQVTLSCSPISGHRSVSWYQQTPGQGLQFLFEYFSETQRNKGNFPGRFSGRQFSNSRSEMNVSTLELGDSALYLCASSLDGTGTGELFFGEGSRLTVL.

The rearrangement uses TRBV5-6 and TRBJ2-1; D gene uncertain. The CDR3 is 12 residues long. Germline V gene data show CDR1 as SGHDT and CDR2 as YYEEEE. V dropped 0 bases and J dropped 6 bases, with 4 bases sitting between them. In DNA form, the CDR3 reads TGTGCCAGCAGCTTGGATATCAATGAGCAGTTCTTC. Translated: CASSLDINEQFF.

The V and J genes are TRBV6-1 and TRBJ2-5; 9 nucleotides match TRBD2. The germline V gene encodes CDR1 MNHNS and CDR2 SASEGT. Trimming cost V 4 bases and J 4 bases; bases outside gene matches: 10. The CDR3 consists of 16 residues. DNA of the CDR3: TGTGCCAGCAGTGGTTTAGGCGGGGGGGCTCGAGAGACCCAGTACTTC. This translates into CASSGLGGGARETQYF.

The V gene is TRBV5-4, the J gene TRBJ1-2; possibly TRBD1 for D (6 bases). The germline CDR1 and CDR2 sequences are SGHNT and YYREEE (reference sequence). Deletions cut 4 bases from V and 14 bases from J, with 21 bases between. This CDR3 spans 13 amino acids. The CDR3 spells CASSPQGGGPETF. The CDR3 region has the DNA TGTGCCAGCAGCCCGCAAGGGGGGGGGCCCGAGACCTTC. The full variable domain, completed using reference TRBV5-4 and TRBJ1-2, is ETGVTQSPTHLIKTRGQQVTLRCSSQSGHNTVSWYQQALGQGPQFIFQYYREEENGRGNFPPRFSGLQFPNYSSELNVNALELDDSALYLCASSPQGGGPETFGSGTRLTVV.

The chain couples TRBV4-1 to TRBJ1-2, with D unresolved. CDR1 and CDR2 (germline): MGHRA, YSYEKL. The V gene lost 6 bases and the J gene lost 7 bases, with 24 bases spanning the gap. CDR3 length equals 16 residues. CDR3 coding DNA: TGCGCCAGCAGTAGCACCGGCAGTCGATCACTGCGTGGCTACACCTTC. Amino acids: CASSSTGSRSLRGYTF.

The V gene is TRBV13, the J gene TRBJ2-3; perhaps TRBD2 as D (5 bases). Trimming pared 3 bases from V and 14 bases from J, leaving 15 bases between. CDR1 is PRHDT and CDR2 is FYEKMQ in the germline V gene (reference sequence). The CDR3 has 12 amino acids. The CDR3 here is CASSFRTARAYF. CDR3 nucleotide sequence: TGTGCCAGCAGCTTCCGGACTGCGCGAGCGTATTTT.

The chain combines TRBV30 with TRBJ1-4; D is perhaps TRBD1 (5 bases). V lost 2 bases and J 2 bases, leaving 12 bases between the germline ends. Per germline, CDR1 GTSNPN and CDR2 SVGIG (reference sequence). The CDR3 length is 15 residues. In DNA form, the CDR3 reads TGTGCCTGGAGTAAATCAACAGGTACTAATGAAAAACTGTTTTTT. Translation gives CAWSKSTGTNEKLFF.

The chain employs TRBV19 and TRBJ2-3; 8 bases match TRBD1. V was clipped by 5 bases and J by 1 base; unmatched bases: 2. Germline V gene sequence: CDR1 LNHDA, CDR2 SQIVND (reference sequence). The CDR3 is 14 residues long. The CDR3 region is CASSGGQGTDTQYF. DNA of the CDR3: TGTGCCAGTAGTGGGGGACAGGGCACAGATACGCAGTATTTT.

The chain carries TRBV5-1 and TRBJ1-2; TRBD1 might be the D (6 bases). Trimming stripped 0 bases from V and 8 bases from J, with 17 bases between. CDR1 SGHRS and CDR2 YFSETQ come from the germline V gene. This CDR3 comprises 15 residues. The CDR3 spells CASSLGTGTTEGYTF. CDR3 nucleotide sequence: TGCGCCAGCAGCTTGGGCACCGGGACAACGGAGGGCTACACCTTC.

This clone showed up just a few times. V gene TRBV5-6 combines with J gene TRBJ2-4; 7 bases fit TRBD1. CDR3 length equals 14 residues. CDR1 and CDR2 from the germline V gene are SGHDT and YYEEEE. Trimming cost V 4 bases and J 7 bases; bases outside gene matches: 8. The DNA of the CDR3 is TGTGCCAGCAGCCGGGGACAGAGGGCGAACATTCAGTACTTC. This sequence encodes CASSRGQRANIQYF.

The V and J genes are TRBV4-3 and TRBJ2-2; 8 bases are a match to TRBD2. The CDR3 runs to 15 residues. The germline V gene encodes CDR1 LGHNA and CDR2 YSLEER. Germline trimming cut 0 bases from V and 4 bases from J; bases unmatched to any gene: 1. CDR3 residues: CASSQDLAGTGELFF. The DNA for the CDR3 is TGCGCCAGCAGCCAAGACCTAGCGGGCACCGGGGAGCTGTTTTTT.

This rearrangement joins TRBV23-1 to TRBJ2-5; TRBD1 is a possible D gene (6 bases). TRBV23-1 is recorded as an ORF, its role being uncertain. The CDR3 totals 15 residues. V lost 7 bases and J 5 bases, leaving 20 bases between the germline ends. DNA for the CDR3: TGCGCCAGCAACCAAGGGGGACAATTAAACGAGACCCAGTACTTC. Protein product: CASNQGGQLNETQYF.

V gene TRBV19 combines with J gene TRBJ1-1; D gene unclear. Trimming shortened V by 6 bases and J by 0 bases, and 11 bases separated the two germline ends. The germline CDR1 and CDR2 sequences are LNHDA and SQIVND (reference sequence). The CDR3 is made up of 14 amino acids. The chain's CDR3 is CASSPGFMNTEAFF. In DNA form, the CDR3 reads TGTGCCAGTAGCCCGGGATTTATGAACACTGAAGCTTTCTTT.

CDR3 amino acids: CASSLTGTGTGANVLTF. DNA of the CDR3: TGCGCCAGCAGCTTGACTGGGACAGGGACTGGGGCCAACGTCCTGACTTTC. The chain carries TRBV5-1 and TRBJ2-6; TRBD1 agrees at 9 bases. Looked up from germline, CDR1 is SGHRS and CDR2 is YFSETQ. This CDR3 has 17 residues. The trim removed 1 base at V and 2 bases at J, leaving 4 bases unmatched.

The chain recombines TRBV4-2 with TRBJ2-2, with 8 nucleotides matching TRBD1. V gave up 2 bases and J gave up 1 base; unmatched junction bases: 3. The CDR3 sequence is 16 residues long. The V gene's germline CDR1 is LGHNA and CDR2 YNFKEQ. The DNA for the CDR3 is TGTGCCAGCAGCCAACGGACAGGGATGAACACCGGGGAGCTGTTTTTT. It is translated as CASSQRTGMNTGELFF.

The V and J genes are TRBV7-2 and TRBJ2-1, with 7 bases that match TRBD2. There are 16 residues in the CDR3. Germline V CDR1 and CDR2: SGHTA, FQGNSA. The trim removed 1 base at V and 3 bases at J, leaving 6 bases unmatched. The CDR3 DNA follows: TGTGCCAGCAGCTTAGGTAGCGGGCTAGGCTACAATGAGCAGTTCTTC. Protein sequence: CASSLGSGLGYNEQFF.